This T cell receptor beta chain stems from a study of CD8+CD57+ T cells in acquired aplastic anemia. Study overall: The study obtained an average of roughly 3 ug of DNA from sorted CD4+ and CD8+ cells.

Patients selected for sequencing had displayed CD8+CD57+ cell expansion by flow cytometry. There were no patients without severe acquired aplastic anemia. Profiling that covered TCR beta VDJ and CDR3 relied on genomic DNA as its template. TCRdb redid the calling of the reads with MiXCR, one entry per CDR3 protein. The repertoire holds some 92,000 distinct CDR3 sequences, with approximately 73% as singletons. Trimming took 4 bases from V and 2 from J, leaving 11 bases between them. The germline V gene encodes CDR1 ENHRY and CDR2 SYGVKD. This CDR3 comprises 14 residues. This sequence was found in a human donor with aplastic anemia. What was sequenced was sorted CD4+, CD8+, or CD8+CD57+ T cells (not recorded which) from PBMCs. The rearrangement joins TRBV10-3 to TRBJ2-5; D is possibly TRBD2 (6 bases). The CDR3 loop is CAISVKRGQETQYF. The CDR3 nucleotides read TGTGCCATCAGTGTGAAACGGGGGCAAGAGACCCAGTACTTC.